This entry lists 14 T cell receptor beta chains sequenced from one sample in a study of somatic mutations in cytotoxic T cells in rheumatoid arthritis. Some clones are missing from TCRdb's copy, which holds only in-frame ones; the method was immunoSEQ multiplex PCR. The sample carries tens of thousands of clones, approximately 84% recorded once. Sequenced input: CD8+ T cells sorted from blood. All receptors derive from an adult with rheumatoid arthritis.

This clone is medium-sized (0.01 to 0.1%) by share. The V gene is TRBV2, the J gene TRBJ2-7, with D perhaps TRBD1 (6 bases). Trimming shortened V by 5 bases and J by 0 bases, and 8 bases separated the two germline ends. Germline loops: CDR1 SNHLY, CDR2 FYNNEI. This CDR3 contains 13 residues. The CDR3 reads CASSMTGSYEQYF. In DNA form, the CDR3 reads TGTGCCAGCAGTATGACAGGCTCCTACGAGCAGTACTTC.

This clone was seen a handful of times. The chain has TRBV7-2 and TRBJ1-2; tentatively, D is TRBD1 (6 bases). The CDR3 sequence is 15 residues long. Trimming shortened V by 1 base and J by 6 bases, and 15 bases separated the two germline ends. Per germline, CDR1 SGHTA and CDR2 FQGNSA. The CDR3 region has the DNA TGTGCCAGCAGCTTAGTCGGTCCAGGGGCGGATGGCTACACCTTC. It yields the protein CASSLVGPGADGYTF.

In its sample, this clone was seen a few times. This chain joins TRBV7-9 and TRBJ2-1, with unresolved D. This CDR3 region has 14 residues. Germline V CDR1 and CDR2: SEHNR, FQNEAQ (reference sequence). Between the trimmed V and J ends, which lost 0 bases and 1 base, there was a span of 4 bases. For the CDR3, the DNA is TGTGCCAGCAGCTTAGCGTTTTCCTACAATGAGCAGTTCTTC. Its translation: CASSLAFSYNEQFF.

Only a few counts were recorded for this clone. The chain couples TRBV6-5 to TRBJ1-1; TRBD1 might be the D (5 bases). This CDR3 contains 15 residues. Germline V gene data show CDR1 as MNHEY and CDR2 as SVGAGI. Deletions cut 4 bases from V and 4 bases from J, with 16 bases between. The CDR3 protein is CASSSSGGDSTEAFF. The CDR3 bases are TGTGCCAGCAGTTCCTCGGGGGGAGACAGCACTGAAGCTTTCTTT.

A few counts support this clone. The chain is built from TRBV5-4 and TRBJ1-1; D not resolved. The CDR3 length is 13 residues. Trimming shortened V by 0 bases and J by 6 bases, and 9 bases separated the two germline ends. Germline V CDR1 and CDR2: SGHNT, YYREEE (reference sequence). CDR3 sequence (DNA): TGTGCCAGCAGCTTGGCAGGACGCGCTGAAGCTTTCTTT. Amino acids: CASSLAGRAEAFF.

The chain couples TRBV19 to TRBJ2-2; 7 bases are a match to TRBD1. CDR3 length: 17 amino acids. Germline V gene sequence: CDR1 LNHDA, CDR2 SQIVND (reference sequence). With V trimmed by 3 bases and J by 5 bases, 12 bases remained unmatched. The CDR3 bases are TGTGCCAGTAGTATTGGCCTGGGACAGATGGTTACCGGGGAGCTGTTTTTT. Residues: CASSIGLGQMVTGELFF.

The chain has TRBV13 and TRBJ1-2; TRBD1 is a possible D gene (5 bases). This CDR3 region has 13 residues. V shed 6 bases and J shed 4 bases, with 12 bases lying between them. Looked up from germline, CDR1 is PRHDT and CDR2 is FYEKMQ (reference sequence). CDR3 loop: CASSSRGGYGYTF. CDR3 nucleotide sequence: TGTGCCAGCAGTAGTAGGGGTGGCTATGGCTACACCTTC.

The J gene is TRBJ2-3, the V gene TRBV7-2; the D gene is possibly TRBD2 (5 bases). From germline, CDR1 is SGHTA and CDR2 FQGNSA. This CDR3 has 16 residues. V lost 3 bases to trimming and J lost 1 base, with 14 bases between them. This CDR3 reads CASSLNIPRGTDTQYF. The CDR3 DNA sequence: TGTGCCAGCAGCTTGAACATCCCGAGGGGCACAGATACGCAGTATTTT.

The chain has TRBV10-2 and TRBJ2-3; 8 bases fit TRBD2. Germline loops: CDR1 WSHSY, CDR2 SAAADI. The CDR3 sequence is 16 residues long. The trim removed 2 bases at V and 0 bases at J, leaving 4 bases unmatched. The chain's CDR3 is CASSEAGGRSTDTQYF. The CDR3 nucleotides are TGCGCCAGCAGTGAGGCGGGGGGCAGGAGCACAGATACGCAGTATTTT.

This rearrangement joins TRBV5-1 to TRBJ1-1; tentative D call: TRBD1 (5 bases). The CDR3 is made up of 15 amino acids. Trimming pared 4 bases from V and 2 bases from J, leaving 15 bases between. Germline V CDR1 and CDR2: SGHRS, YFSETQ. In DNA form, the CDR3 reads TGCGCCAGCAGCACCATGGACACCATAAACACTGAAGCTTTCTTT. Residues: CASSTMDTINTEAFF.

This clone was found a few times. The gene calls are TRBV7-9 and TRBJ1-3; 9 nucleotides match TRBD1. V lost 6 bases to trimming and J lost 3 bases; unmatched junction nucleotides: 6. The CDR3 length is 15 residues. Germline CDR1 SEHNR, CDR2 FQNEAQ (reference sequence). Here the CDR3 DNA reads TGTGCCAGCAGGGCCGGGACAGGGAATGGAAACACCATATATTTT. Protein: CASRAGTGNGNTIYF.

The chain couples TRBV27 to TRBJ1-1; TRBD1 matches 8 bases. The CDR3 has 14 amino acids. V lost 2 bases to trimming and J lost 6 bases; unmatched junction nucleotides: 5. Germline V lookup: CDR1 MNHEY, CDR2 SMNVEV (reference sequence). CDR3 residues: CASSLVQGVPEAFF. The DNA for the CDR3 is TGTGCCAGCAGTTTAGTACAGGGGGTCCCTGAAGCTTTCTTT.

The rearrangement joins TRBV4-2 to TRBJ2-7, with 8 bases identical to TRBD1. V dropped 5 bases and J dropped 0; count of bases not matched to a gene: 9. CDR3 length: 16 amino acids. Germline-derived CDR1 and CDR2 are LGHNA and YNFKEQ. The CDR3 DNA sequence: TGTGCCAGCAGCTTCCTCTTGACAGGGGCCTCCTACGAGCAGTACTTC. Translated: CASSFLLTGASYEQYF.

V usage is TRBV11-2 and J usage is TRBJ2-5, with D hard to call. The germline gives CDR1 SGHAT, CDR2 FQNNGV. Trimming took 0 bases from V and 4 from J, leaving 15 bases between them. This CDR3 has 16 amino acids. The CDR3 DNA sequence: TGTGCCAGCAGCTTAGATGTCGCTCTAGTGGTAGAGACCCAGTACTTC. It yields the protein CASSLDVALVVETQYF.